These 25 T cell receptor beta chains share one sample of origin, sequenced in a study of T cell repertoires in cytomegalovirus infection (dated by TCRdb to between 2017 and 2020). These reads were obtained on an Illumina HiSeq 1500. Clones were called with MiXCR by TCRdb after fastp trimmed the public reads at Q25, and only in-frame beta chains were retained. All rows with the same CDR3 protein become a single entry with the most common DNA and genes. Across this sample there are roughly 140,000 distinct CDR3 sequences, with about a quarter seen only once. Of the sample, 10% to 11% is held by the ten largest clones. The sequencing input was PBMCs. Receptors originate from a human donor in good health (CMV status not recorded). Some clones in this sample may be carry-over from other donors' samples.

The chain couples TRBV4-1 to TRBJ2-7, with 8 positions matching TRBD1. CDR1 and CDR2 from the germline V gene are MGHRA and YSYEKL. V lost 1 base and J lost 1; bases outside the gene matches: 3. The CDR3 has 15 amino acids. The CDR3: CASSQARTGSYEQYF. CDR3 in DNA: TGCGCCAGCAGCCAAGCGCGGACAGGGTCCTACGAGCAGTACTTC.

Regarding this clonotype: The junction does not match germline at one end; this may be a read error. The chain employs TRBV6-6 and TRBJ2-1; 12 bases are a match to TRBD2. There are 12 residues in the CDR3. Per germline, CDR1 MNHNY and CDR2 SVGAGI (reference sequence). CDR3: CASSYSGLAGHF. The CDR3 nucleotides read TGTGCCAGCAGTTACTCTGGACTAGCGGGGCACTTC.

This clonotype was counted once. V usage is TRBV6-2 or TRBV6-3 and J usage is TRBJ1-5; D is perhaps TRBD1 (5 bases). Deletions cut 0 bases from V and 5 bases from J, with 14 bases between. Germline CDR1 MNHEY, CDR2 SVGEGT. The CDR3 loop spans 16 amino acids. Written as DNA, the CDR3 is TGTGCCAGCAGTTACTCGCATGGGGGGATCGATCAGCCCCAGCATTTT. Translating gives CASSYSHGGIDQPQHF.

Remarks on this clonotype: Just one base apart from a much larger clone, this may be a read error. CDR3 region: CASSDGSNRRAFF. The CDR3 DNA sequence: TGTGCCAGCAGCGACGGGTCCAACCGGAGGGCTTTCTTT. This chain joins TRBV7-3 and TRBJ1-1, with unresolved D. V was clipped by 5 bases and J by 11 bases, with 18 bases between them. The germline V gene has CDR1 SGHTA and CDR2 FQGTGA. This CDR3 is 13 amino acids long.

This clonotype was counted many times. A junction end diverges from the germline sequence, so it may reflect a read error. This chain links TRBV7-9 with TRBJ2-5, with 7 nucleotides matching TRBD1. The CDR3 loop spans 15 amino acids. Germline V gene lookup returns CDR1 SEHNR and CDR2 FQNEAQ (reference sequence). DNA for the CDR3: TGTGCCAGCACCTTAGGGGTACAGGGGACAGAGACCCAGTACTTC. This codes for CASTLGVQGTETQYF.

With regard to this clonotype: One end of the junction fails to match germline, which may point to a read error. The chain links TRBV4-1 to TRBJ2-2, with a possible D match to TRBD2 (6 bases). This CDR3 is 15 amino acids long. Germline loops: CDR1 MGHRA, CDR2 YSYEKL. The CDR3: CANSQTTAGFGELFF. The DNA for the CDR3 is TGCGCCAACAGCCAAACTACGGCGGGGTTCGGGGAGCTGTTTTTT.

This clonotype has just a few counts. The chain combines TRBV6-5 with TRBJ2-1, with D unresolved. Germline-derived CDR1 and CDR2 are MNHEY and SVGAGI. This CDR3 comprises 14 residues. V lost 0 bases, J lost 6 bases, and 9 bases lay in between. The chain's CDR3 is CASSYSMKGNEQFF. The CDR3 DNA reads TGTGCCAGCAGTTACTCGATGAAGGGCAATGAGCAGTTCTTC.

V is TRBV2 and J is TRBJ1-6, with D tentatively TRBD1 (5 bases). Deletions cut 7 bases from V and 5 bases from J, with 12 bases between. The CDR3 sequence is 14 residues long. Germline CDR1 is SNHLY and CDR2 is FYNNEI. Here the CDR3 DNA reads TGTGCCAGCACCCTAGACAGAAATAATTCACCCCTCCACTTT. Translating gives CASTLDRNNSPLHF. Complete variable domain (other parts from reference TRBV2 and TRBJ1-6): EPEVTQTPSHQVTQMGQEVILRCVPISNHLYFYWYRQILGQKVEFLVSFYNNEISEKSEIFDDQFSVERPDGSNFTLKIRSTKLEDSAMYFCASTLDRNNSPLHFGNGTRLTVT.

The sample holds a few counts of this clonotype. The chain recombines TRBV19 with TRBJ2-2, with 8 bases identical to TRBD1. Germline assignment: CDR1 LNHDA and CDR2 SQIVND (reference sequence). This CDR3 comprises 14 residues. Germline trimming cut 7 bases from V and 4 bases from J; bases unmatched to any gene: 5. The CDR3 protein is CASKETGVTGELFF. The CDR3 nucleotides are TGTGCCAGTAAGGAGACAGGGGTCACCGGGGAGCTGTTTTTT.

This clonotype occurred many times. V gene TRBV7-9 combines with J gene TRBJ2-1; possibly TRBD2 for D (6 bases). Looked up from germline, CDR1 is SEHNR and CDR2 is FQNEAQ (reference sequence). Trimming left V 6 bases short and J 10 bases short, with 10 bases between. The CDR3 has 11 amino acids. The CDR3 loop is CASSWDSEQFF. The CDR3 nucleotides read TGTGCCAGCAGTTGGGACTCGGAGCAGTTCTTC.

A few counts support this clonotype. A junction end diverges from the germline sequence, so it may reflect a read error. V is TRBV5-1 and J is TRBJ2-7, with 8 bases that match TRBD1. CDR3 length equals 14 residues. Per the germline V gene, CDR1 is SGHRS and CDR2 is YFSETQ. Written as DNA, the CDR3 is TGCGCCAGCAGCCGGGACAGGCGTTCCTTCGAGCAGTACTTC. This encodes CASSRDRRSFEQYF.

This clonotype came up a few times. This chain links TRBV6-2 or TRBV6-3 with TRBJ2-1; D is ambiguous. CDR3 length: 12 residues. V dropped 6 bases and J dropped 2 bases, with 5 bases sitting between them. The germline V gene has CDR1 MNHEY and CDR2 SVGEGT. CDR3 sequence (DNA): TGTGCCAGCAGACCAGCCTACAATGAGCAGTTCTTC. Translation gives CASRPAYNEQFF.

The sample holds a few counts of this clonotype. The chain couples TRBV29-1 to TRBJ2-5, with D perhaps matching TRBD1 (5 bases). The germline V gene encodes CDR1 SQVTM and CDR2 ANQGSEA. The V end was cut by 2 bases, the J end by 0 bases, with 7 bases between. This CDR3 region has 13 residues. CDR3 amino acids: CSVERGYQETQYF. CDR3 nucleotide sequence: TGCAGCGTTGAAAGGGGATACCAAGAGACCCAGTACTTC.

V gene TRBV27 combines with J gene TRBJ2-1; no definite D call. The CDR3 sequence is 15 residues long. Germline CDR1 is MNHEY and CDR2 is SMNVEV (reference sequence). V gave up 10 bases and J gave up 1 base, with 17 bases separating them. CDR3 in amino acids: CATINWASSYNEQFF. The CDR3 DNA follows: TGTGCCACCATCAATTGGGCTAGTTCCTACAATGAGCAGTTCTTC.

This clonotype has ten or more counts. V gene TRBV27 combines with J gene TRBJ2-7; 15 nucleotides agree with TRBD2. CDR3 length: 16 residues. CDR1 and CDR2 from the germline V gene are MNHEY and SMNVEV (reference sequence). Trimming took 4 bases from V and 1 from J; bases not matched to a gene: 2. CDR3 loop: CASSSGTSGGSYEQYF. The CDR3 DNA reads TGTGCCAGCAGTTCCGGGACTAGCGGGGGGTCCTACGAGCAGTACTTC.

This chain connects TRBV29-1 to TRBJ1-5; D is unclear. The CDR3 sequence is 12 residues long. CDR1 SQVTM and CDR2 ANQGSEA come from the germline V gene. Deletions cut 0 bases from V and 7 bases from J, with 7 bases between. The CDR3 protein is CSVEEGGQPQHF. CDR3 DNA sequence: TGCAGCGTTGAAGAAGGAGGGCAGCCCCAGCATTTT.

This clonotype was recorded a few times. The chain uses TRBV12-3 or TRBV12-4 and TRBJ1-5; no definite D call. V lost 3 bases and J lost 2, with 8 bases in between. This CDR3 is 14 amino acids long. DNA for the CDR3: TGTGCCAGCAGTTTTGGCAGGCGCAATCAGCCCCAGCATTTT. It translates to CASSFGRRNQPQHF.

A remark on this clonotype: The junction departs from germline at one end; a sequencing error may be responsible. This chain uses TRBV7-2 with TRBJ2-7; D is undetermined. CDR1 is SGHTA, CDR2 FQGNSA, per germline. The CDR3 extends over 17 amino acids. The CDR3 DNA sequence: TGTGATAGCAGCCCTAGGCCCCCGGGCCCCGTGGCCTACGTGCAGTACTTC. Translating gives CDSSPRPPGPVAYVQYF.

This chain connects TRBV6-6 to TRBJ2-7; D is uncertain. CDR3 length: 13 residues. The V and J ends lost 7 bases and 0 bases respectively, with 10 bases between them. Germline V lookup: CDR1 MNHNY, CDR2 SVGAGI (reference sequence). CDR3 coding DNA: TGTGCCAGCAAGCATGGAAGCTCCTACGAGCAGTACTTC. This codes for CASKHGSSYEQYF.

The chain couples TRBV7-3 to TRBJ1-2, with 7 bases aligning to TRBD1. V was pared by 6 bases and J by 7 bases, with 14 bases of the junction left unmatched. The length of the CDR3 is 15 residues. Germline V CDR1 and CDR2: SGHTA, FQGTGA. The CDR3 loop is CASRPGSEGAGGYTF. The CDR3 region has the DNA TGTGCCAGCAGACCTGGTAGTGAGGGGGCGGGTGGCTACACCTTC.

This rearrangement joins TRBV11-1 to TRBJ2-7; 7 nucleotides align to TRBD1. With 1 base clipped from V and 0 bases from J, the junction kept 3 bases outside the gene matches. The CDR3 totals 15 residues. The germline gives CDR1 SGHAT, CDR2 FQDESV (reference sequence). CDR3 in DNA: TGTGCCAGCAGCTTAGAGGGGGCCCCCTCCTACGAGCAGTACTTC. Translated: CASSLEGAPSYEQYF.

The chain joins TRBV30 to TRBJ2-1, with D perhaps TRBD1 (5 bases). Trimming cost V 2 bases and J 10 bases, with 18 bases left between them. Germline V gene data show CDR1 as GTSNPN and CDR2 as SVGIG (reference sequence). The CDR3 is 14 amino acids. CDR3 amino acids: CAWSPRGLGREQFF. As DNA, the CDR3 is TGTGCCTGGAGTCCTAGGGGTTTAGGTCGGGAGCAGTTCTTC.

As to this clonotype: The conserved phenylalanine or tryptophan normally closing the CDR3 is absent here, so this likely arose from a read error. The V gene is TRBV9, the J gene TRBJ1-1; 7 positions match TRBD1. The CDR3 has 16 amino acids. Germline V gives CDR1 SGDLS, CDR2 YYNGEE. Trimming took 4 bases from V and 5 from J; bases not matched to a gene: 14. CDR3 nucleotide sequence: TGTGCCAGCAGCCCAGGGGGGGGCAGTTTAGGAACTGAAGCTTTCTCT. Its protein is CASSPGGGSLGTEAFS.

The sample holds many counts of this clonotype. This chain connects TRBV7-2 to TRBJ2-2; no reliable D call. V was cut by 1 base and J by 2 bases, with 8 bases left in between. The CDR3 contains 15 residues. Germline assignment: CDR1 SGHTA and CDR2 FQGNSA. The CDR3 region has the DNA TGTGCCAGCAGCTTAGACCCATCTAACACCGGGGAGCTGTTTTTT. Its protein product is CASSLDPSNTGELFF.

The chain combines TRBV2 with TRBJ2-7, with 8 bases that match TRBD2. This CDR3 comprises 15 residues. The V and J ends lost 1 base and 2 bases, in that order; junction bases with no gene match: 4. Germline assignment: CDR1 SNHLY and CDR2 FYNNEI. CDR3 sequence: CASSEEAGETYEQYF. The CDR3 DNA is TGTGCCAGCAGTGAAGAAGCGGGAGAAACCTACGAGCAGTACTTC.